This T cell receptor (beta chain) was documented in a study of T cells after yellow fever vaccination. General study findings and limits: Booster samples showed a return of most primary-vaccination clones (roughly 96% CD4, approximately 90% CD8). CD4 and CD8 compartments shared a small share of clonotypes, likely from convergent recombination.

The germline CDR1 and CDR2 sequences are SGHRS and YFSETQ. The CDR3 loop spans 15 amino acids. Trimming pared 4 bases from V and 3 bases from J, leaving 16 bases between. This clonotype was found many times. The target antigen is unknown. As TCR cDNA was made by 5'RACE template switching, a universal primer site and UMIs were added. Each CDR3 protein gets one entry after TCRdb re-called the 5' RACE reads with MiXCR. This table has just over 300,000 distinct CDR3 sequences, around 3.6% appearing once. The receptor comes from a man younger than 35 who received the YFV17D yellow fever vaccine. Sequencing was performed on PBMCs, taken on the day of the yellow fever booster vaccination. This chain uses TRBV5-1 with TRBJ1-1; weak D call: TRBD1 (6 bases). The CDR3, as DNA: TGCGCCAGCAGCCCGAACAGGGTGGGGGACACTGAAGCTTTCTTT. Its protein is CASSPNRVGDTEAFF. Variable domain in full (rest from reference TRBV5-1 and TRBJ1-1): KAGVTQTPRYLIKTRGQQVTLSCSPISGHRSVSWYQQTPGQGLQFLFEYFSETQRNKGNFPGRFSGRQFSNSRSEMNVSTLELGDSALYLCASSPNRVGDTEAFFGQGTRLTVV.